This T cell receptor beta chain stems from a study of blood T cell repertoires in COVID-19. Study-wide context: The samples span acute and convalescent COVID-19 from the United States, Italy and Spain. Nucleic acid was either cDNA or gDNA, and it came from T cells, B-cell-depleted T cells, or PBMCs.

The CDR3 loop spans 15 amino acids. Per germline, CDR1 SGHVS and CDR2 FQNEAQ. With 5 bases removed from V and 8 bases from J, the gap between germline ends came to 18 bases. Study processing details: Researchers report that nucleated cell counts were estimated from reference gene primer amplification. The table came from immunoSEQ multiplex PCR; TCRdb's copy has only in-frame clones and leaves some out. V and J calls and clone size come straight from that table; D and trimming were deduced from the DNA. The repertoire holds about 180,000 clones, with 84% as singletons. This chain joins TRBV7-8 and TRBJ1-4; perhaps TRBD1 as D (5 bases). Sequenced: peripheral blood. The source is a human donor in a cohort sampled during active COVID-19. The CDR3 loop reads CASSPRQLRNEKLFF. The CDR3 coding sequence is TGTGCCAGCAGCCCCCGACAGCTACGGAACGAAAAACTGTTTTTT.